The 21 T cell receptor beta chains in this list originate from one sample, sequenced in a study of T cell responses to AZD1222 COVID-19 vaccine. Profiled with immunoSEQ multiplex PCR; TCRdb holds only in-frame clones, not every one. The sample includes some 140,000 clones, roughly 90% of them seen just once. The sample was peripheral blood, taken on day 0 of MenACWY control vaccination. Every receptor here comes from an adult in good health.

The V and J genes are TRBV27 and TRBJ1-6; 10 bases fit TRBD1. In germline, CDR1 is MNHEY, CDR2 SMNVEV (reference sequence). The CDR3 has 16 amino acids. The ends lost 6 bases at V and 4 bases at J; junction bases unmatched: 6. CDR3 protein: CASSIRDRGYNSPLHF. CDR3 DNA sequence: TGTGCCAGCAGCATCCGGGACAGGGGTTATAATTCACCCCTCCACTTT.

The rearrangement links TRBV10-3 to TRBJ1-5, with no clear D. The ends were cut back, 5 bases at V and 1 base at J, with 9 bases in the middle. The CDR3 covers 14 residues. CDR1 is ENHRY, CDR2 SYGVKD, per germline. The CDR3 DNA reads TGTGCCATCAGTCCCGGGAACAGCAATCAGCCCCAGCATTTT. Translation gives CAISPGNSNQPQHF.

The rearrangement links TRBV24-1 to TRBJ1-3; 7 bases match TRBD1. Per the germline V gene, CDR1 is KGHDR and CDR2 is SFDVKD. V was clipped by 6 bases and J by 0 bases; unmatched bases: 10. CDR3 length: 17 residues. The CDR3 DNA sequence: TGTGCCACCAGTCGCGGTGAAGGGGGCATCTCTGGAAACACCATATATTTT. Amino acid sequence: CATSRGEGGISGNTIYF.

The rearrangement links TRBV30 to TRBJ2-1; possibly TRBD2 for D (6 bases). This CDR3 has 15 amino acids. The V end lost 2 bases, the J end lost 2 bases, and 13 bases lay between the germline ends. Germline assignment: CDR1 GTSNPN and CDR2 SVGIG (reference sequence). CDR3 DNA: TGTGCCTGGAGTAGACTGGCGGGGACCTACAATGAGCAGTTCTTC. Protein product: CAWSRLAGTYNEQFF.

The CDR3, as DNA: TGTGCCAGTAGTATTATGGCGGGACTCCCCACAGATACGCAGTATTTT. Protein product: CASSIMAGLPTDTQYF. V and J are TRBV19 and TRBJ2-3, with D tentatively TRBD2 (6 bases). Trimming cost V 3 bases and J 2 bases, with 15 bases left between them. Germline CDR1 LNHDA, CDR2 SQIVND (reference sequence). The CDR3 loop spans 16 amino acids.

V usage is TRBV29-1 and J usage is TRBJ2-2; D unclear. V lost 4 bases and J 2 bases, leaving 17 bases between the germline ends. There are 16 residues in the CDR3. CDR1 and CDR2 (germline): SQVTM, ANQGSEA. CDR3 sequence: CSVVPPHGSNTGELFF. CDR3 in DNA: TGCAGCGTTGTACCCCCTCACGGGTCAAACACCGGGGAGCTGTTTTTT.

V gene TRBV7-2 combines with J gene TRBJ1-3; D is uncertain. Trimming removed 2 bases at V and 4 bases at J, with 6 bases between. The germline V gene encodes CDR1 SGHTA and CDR2 FQGNSA. The CDR3 loop spans 13 amino acids. The CDR3 DNA follows: TGTGCCAGCAGCTTAAAAGGCGGAAACACCATATATTTT. Its protein is CASSLKGGNTIYF.

This chain joins TRBV24-1 and TRBJ1-2; tentatively, D is TRBD1 (5 bases). Per germline, CDR1 KGHDR and CDR2 SFDVKD. The CDR3 spans 13 residues. Trimming shortened V by 5 bases and J by 8 bases, and 14 bases separated the two germline ends. The CDR3 DNA reads as TGTGCCACCAGTGGTTCAGGGCGGAGCGGCTACACCTTC. This translates into CATSGSGRSGYTF.

The chain is built from TRBV2 and TRBJ1-6, with 8 bases aligning to TRBD1. The germline CDR1 and CDR2 sequences are SNHLY and FYNNEI. The CDR3 loop spans 15 amino acids. The V segment lost 6 bases and the J segment 5 bases; nucleotides outside the gene matches: 6. The CDR3 is CASSRNRGDNSPLHF. CDR3 sequence (DNA): TGTGCCAGCAGCCGCAACAGGGGGGATAATTCACCCCTCCACTTT.

This rearrangement joins TRBV5-1 to TRBJ2-3; D gene uncertain. Germline CDR1 is SGHRS and CDR2 is YFSETQ. This CDR3 region has 13 residues. Deletions cut 0 bases from V and 0 bases from J, with 2 bases between. Written as DNA, the CDR3 is TGCGCCAGCAGCTTGGAAAGCACAGATACGCAGTATTTT. Translated, it gives CASSLESTDTQYF.

The chain combines TRBV5-1 with TRBJ2-7; D call uncertain. The CDR3 has 11 residues. In germline, CDR1 is SGHRS, CDR2 YFSETQ. Trimming removed 7 bases from V and 4 bases from J, with 9 bases in between. The CDR3 bases are TGCGCCAGCGCTACAGAATACGAGCAGTACTTC. Translating it yields CASATEYEQYF.

The chain joins TRBV6-6 to TRBJ1-5, with a tentative D call TRBD1 (6 bases). The V and J ends lost 6 bases and 0 bases respectively, with 15 bases between them. The V gene's germline CDR1 is MNHNY and CDR2 SVGAGI (reference sequence). The CDR3 consists of 16 residues. CDR3 region: CASRSTGPHSNQPQHF. The CDR3 DNA follows: TGTGCCAGCAGATCTACAGGGCCCCATAGCAATCAGCCCCAGCATTTT.

The rearrangement uses TRBV5-4 and TRBJ2-3; D is ambiguous. CDR3 length: 14 residues. V was clipped by 3 bases and J by 1 base, with 9 bases between them. Germline V gives CDR1 SGHNT, CDR2 YYREEE (reference sequence). This CDR3 is CASSSPQGTDTQYF. The DNA of the CDR3 is TGTGCCAGCAGCTCCCCGCAGGGCACAGATACGCAGTATTTT.

The chain uses TRBV9 and TRBJ2-7; 7 nucleotides line up with TRBD1. The CDR3 loop spans 12 amino acids. Germline-derived CDR1 and CDR2 are SGDLS and YYNGEE. V was pared by 3 bases and J by 3 bases, with 0 bases of the junction left unmatched. The chain's CDR3 is CASSAGGYEQYF. CDR3 in DNA: TGTGCCAGCAGCGCAGGGGGCTACGAGCAGTACTTC.

This CDR3 is CASSRGQGYSGNTIYF. CDR3 DNA sequence: TGTGCCAGCAGTCGGGGACAGGGCTACTCTGGAAACACCATATATTTT. The chain employs TRBV2 and TRBJ1-3; 9 nucleotides match TRBD1. In germline, CDR1 is SNHLY, CDR2 FYNNEI. V was pared by 5 bases and J by 0 bases, with 5 bases of the junction left unmatched. CDR3 length: 16 amino acids.

The chain joins TRBV5-6 to TRBJ1-2; no clear D. CDR3 length: 14 residues. Trimming removed 0 bases at V and 2 bases at J, with 8 bases between. Germline V CDR1 and CDR2: SGHDT, YYEEEE. In nucleotides, the CDR3 is TGTGCCAGCAGCTTGGAAGCCAGCAACTATGGCTACACCTTC. This codes for CASSLEASNYGYTF.

The chain has TRBV18 and TRBJ1-2; unclear D gene. CDR1 and CDR2 from the germline V gene are KGHSH and LQKENI. CDR3 length: 15 residues. V dropped 3 bases and J dropped 3 bases, with 14 bases sitting between them. The DNA for the CDR3 is TGTGCCAGCTCACCCATTGGCGGTAAAGACTATGGCTACACCTTC. Amino acid sequence: CASSPIGGKDYGYTF.

The chain couples TRBV2 to TRBJ2-3; TRBD2 aligns across 10 bases. This CDR3 is built from 14 residues. V shed 6 bases, J shed 5 bases, and the junction held 5 bases outside the gene matches. The V gene's germline CDR1 is SNHLY and CDR2 FYNNEI. The CDR3 here is CASRKRGGQDTQYF. For the CDR3, the DNA is TGTGCCAGCAGGAAGCGGGGGGGCCAAGATACGCAGTATTTT. Together with reference TRBV2 and TRBJ2-3, the CDR3 gives the full variable domain: EPEVTQTPSHQVTQMGQEVILRCVPISNHLYFYWYRQILGQKVEFLVSFYNNEISEKSEIFDDQFSVERPDGSNFTLKIRSTKLEDSAMYFCASRKRGGQDTQYFGPGTRLTVL.

This clone was observed once. This chain joins TRBV5-6 and TRBJ2-1; D gene ambiguous. CDR1 is SGHDT and CDR2 is YYEEEE in the germline V gene. V lost 5 bases, J lost 0 bases, and 9 bases lay in between. The CDR3 spans 14 residues. As DNA, the CDR3 is TGTGCCAGCAGTGGGGATTTCTCCTACAATGAGCAGTTCTTC. Its translation is CASSGDFSYNEQFF.

This clone was picked up a small number of times. The chain is built from TRBV27 and TRBJ1-1; 9 nucleotides agree with TRBD1. Germline values: CDR1 MNHEY, CDR2 SMNVEV (reference sequence). CDR3 size: 11 residues. Trimming cost V 9 bases and J 10 bases; bases outside gene matches: 6. DNA of the CDR3: TGTGCCAGTTCGACAGGGGGTACAGCTTTCTTT. Protein: CASSTGGTAFF.

This chain connects TRBV10-3 to TRBJ2-7, with D possibly being TRBD1 (6 bases). CDR3 size: 13 residues. CDR1 is ENHRY and CDR2 is SYGVKD in the germline V gene. The V and J ends lost 5 bases and 4 bases respectively, with 12 bases between them. The CDR3 region has the DNA TGTGCCATCAGTAGGGGGAGTGGATACGAGCAGTACGTC. It specifies CAISRGSGYEQYV.